This record covers a single T cell receptor beta chain. The data are from a study of shared T cell receptors in the human thymus. Measured with immunoSEQ multiplex PCR; TCRdb has only the in-frame clones, and not every one. Among some 660,000 clones listed, over 75% were seen once. Per germline, CDR1 ENHRY and CDR2 SYGVKD. The CDR3 is made up of 18 amino acids. Unmatched junction bases numbered 12, after V lost 6 bases and J lost 1 base. The sample was also linked to a second study, of human thymus T cells.

This TCR was recovered from a boy under two years old with a congenital heart defect. Sample: thymocytes. The chain links TRBV10-3 to TRBJ1-5; TRBD1 matches 10 bases. CDR3 residues: CAIRDPRDRGWSNQPQHF. In DNA form, the CDR3 reads TGTGCCATCAGAGACCCTCGGGACAGGGGATGGAGCAATCAGCCCCAGCATTTT.